The 30 T cell receptor beta chains given below trace back to one sample, sequenced in a study of blood T cell repertoires in COVID-19. Using immunoSEQ multiplex PCR, the repertoire was profiled, and TCRdb retains in-frame clones only, with some absent. The sample yields over 60,000 clones, 75% to 85% seen once. The specimen was peripheral blood. These receptors came from a man aged 45-60 years with COVID-19, enrolled during active disease.

The V call is TRBV13, the J call TRBJ1-1; D is unresolved. This CDR3 region has 13 residues. From germline, CDR1 is PRHDT and CDR2 FYEKMQ (reference sequence). Trimming cost V 5 bases and J 4 bases, with 11 bases left between them. The CDR3 spells CASSLPRSTEAFF. The CDR3 DNA reads TGTGCCAGCAGCCTACCTCGAAGCACTGAAGCTTTCTTT.

A few counts support this clone. The J gene is TRBJ1-1, the V gene TRBV28; TRBD1 agrees at 7 bases. This CDR3 is built from 14 residues. CDR1 and CDR2 from the germline V gene are MDHEN and SYDVKM. Trimming removed 5 bases from V and 1 base from J; junction bases left unmatched: 4. CDR3 nucleotide sequence: TGTGCCAGCAGTCGTCGGACAGGGAACACTGAAGCTTTCTTT. Its protein product is CASSRRTGNTEAFF.

The V and J genes are TRBV2 and TRBJ1-4; no reliable D call. The CDR3 is 12 amino acids. Trimming took off 2 bases at V and 5 bases at J, with 3 bases between the two ends. Per germline, CDR1 SNHLY and CDR2 FYNNEI. The DNA of the CDR3 is TGTGCCAGCAGTGAACAGAATGAAAAACTGTTTTTT. It specifies CASSEQNEKLFF.

The chain uses TRBV29-1 and TRBJ2-5; 8 bases match TRBD2. Germline V gene lookup returns CDR1 SQVTM and CDR2 ANQGSEA. CDR3 size: 15 residues. V gave up 4 bases and J gave up 4 bases; unmatched junction bases: 11. The CDR3 coding sequence is TGCAGCGTTGTCGGGAGGGAATGGTCCCGAGAGACCCAGTACTTC. This encodes CSVVGREWSRETQYF.

V gene TRBV28 combines with J gene TRBJ2-3; 7 bases map to TRBD2. V was pared by 5 bases and J by 0 bases, with 11 bases of the junction left unmatched. CDR1 is MDHEN, CDR2 SYDVKM, per germline. CDR3 length: 17 residues. The CDR3 DNA is TGTGCCAGCAGTCTCCGGGCTAGCGGAACTAGCACAGATACGCAGTATTTT. This translates into CASSLRASGTSTDTQYF.

CDR3: CASTSEIGEVAQYF. For the CDR3, the DNA is TGTGCCAGTACGTCGGAGATTGGGGAGGTCGCGCAGTATTTT. The chain carries TRBV19 and TRBJ2-3, with D perhaps matching TRBD2 (6 bases). Germline V gene lookup returns CDR1 LNHDA and CDR2 SQIVND (reference sequence). This CDR3 is 14 amino acids long. Trimming left V 7 bases short and J 10 bases short, with 21 bases between.

The gene calls are TRBV6-1 and TRBJ2-3; TRBD1 aligns across 12 bases. There are 20 residues in the CDR3. Trimming at V came to 2 bases and at J to 2 bases, leaving 14 bases not matched to a gene. CDR1 is MNHNS, CDR2 SASEGT, per germline. The CDR3 loop is CASSELGTGGGFGFTDTQYF. CDR3 DNA sequence: TGTGCCAGCAGTGAACTAGGGACAGGGGGCGGTTTCGGGTTCACAGATACGCAGTATTTT.

This chain joins TRBV7-9 and TRBJ1-1; a weak D match, TRBD1 (5 bases). V was clipped by 4 bases and J by 6 bases, with 12 bases between them. CDR3 size: 13 residues. Germline lookup yields CDR1 SEHNR and CDR2 FQNEAQ (reference sequence). This CDR3 is CASSSSGSAEAFF. The DNA for the CDR3 is TGTGCCAGCAGCTCATCAGGGTCAGCTGAAGCTTTCTTT.

This clone was recorded a few times. The chain has TRBV30 and TRBJ2-7, with D hard to call. The V end was cut by 0 bases, the J end by 4 bases, with 4 bases between. The CDR3 consists of 11 residues. CDR1 is GTSNPN and CDR2 is SVGIG in the germline V gene (reference sequence). The CDR3 nucleotides are TGTGCCTGGAGTGTATCGTACGAGCAGTACTTC. Its translation: CAWSVSYEQYF.

The chain links TRBV5-1 to TRBJ2-7; perhaps TRBD2 as D (6 bases). V was pared by 4 bases and J by 1 base, with 27 bases between. This CDR3 contains 19 residues. CDR1 and CDR2 (germline): SGHRS, YFSETQ. As DNA, the CDR3 is TGCGCCAGCAGCGTATCCGGGACCCGGGACTGGGGTGGGTCCTACGAGCAGTACTTC. Amino acid sequence: CASSVSGTRDWGGSYEQYF.

The genes are TRBV19 and TRBJ2-1, with 10 bases matching TRBD2. V lost 5 bases, J lost 10 bases, and 2 bases stayed unmatched. Looked up from germline, CDR1 is LNHDA and CDR2 is SQIVND (reference sequence). The CDR3 is made up of 12 amino acids. The CDR3 is CASSRAGGEQFF. CDR3 nucleotides: TGTGCCAGTAGTCGAGCGGGAGGGGAGCAGTTCTTC.

The chain has TRBV5-1 and TRBJ1-4, with 7 bases fitting TRBD1. Trimming took 3 bases from V and 3 from J; bases not matched to a gene: 8. This CDR3 spans 16 amino acids. Germline CDR1 and CDR2: SGHRS and YFSETQ. In DNA, the CDR3 is TGCGCCAGCAGCTCCTCCCGGACAGGTTCTAATGAAAAACTGTTTTTT. Translating gives CASSSSRTGSNEKLFF.

This clone was seen just once. The chain uses TRBV29-1 and TRBJ2-1; TRBD2 might be the D (6 bases). Germline CDR1 is SQVTM and CDR2 is ANQGSEA. The V and J ends lost 7 bases and 8 bases respectively, with 18 bases between them. The CDR3 runs 13 residues. CDR3 bases: TGCAGCGCTCAACTGACTAGTTTCCATGAGCAGTTCTTC. Protein sequence: CSAQLTSFHEQFF.

The J gene is TRBJ2-2, the V gene TRBV5-1; maybe TRBD1 (6 bases). Trimming stripped 2 bases from V and 5 bases from J, with 16 bases between. The CDR3 extends over 16 amino acids. From germline, CDR1 is SGHRS and CDR2 YFSETQ. The DNA of the CDR3 is TGCGCCAGCAGCTTAAGGCACCAAGGGGGTACCGGGGAGCTGTTTTTT. Protein product: CASSLRHQGGTGELFF. Filled out from reference TRBV5-1 and TRBJ2-2, the complete variable domain reads KAGVTQTPRYLIKTRGQQVTLSCSPISGHRSVSWYQQTPGQGLQFLFEYFSETQRNKGNFPGRFSGRQFSNSRSEMNVSTLELGDSALYLCASSLRHQGGTGELFFGEGSRLTVL.

This chain uses TRBV28 with TRBJ2-4, with TRBD1 matching 12 bases. J was trimmed by 7 bases and V by 2 bases; bases with no gene match: 3. The CDR3 is 15 amino acids. CDR1 MDHEN and CDR2 SYDVKM come from the germline V gene. DNA of the CDR3: TGTGCCAGCAGTTTAAGGGACAGGGGGCGGAACATTCAGTACTTC. Protein product: CASSLRDRGRNIQYF. Full variable domain (missing parts from reference TRBV28 and TRBJ2-4): DVKVTQSSRYLVKRTGEKVFLECVQDMDHENMFWYRQDPGLGLRLIYFSYDVKMKEKGDIPEGYSVSREKKERFSLILESASTNQTSMYLCASSLRDRGRNIQYFGAGTRLSVL.

This chain links TRBV28 with TRBJ1-4, with D perhaps TRBD1 (5 bases). This CDR3 spans 16 amino acids. The germline CDR1 and CDR2 sequences are MDHEN and SYDVKM. V lost 2 bases to trimming and J lost 3 bases, with 13 bases between them. CDR3 region: CASSLGRAPANEKLFF. The CDR3, as DNA: TGTGCCAGCAGTTTAGGCAGGGCGCCGGCTAATGAAAAACTGTTTTTT.

CDR3 sequence (DNA): TGTGCCAGCAGCCCAGGGGCCATGAACACCATATATTTT. This sequence encodes CASSPGAMNTIYF. J is TRBJ1-3 and V is TRBV12-3 or TRBV12-4; D may be TRBD1 (6 bases). The CDR3 has 13 residues. Between the trimmed V and J ends, which lost 6 bases and 7 bases, there was a span of 13 bases.

The gene calls are TRBV19 and TRBJ2-1, with TRBD2 matching over 7 bases. The V gene end was trimmed by 3 bases and the J gene end by 10 bases; junction bases not matched to a gene: 24. Germline CDR1 reads LNHDA; CDR2 reads SQIVND (reference sequence). The CDR3 loop spans 19 amino acids. In DNA form, the CDR3 reads TGTGCCAGTAGTATGACGCTAGCGGATACAATGTCGCATTCATCCGAGCAGTTCTTC. This sequence encodes CASSMTLADTMSHSSEQFF. Supplemented by reference TRBV19 and TRBJ2-1, the full variable domain reads DGGITQSPKYLFRKEGQNVTLSCEQNLNHDAMYWYRQDPGQGLRLIYYSQIVNDFQKGDIAEGYSVSREKKESFPLTVTSAQKNPTAFYLCASSMTLADTMSHSSEQFFGPGTRLTVL.

The CDR3 DNA reads as TGTGCCAGCAGCCTAACAGGACAGCACCGAGAAAAACTGTTTTTT. Its translation is CASSLTGQHREKLFF. The rearrangement uses TRBV13 and TRBJ1-4, with TRBD1 as a possible D gene (6 bases). Per germline, CDR1 PRHDT and CDR2 FYEKMQ (reference sequence). Deletions cut 5 bases from V and 8 bases from J, with 18 bases between. The CDR3 has 15 amino acids.

V and J are TRBV6-6 and TRBJ2-7; 13 bases align to TRBD2. Germline CDR1 MNHNY, CDR2 SVGAGI (reference sequence). The CDR3 consists of 15 residues. The junction had 3 bases not matched to a gene; V was cut back by 5 bases and J by 2 bases. CDR3 sequence reads: CASSNGLAGAYEQYF. The DNA of the CDR3 is TGTGCCAGCAGTAACGGACTAGCGGGGGCCTACGAGCAGTACTTC.

The chain carries TRBV5-1 and TRBJ2-7; possibly TRBD1 for D (5 bases). The CDR3 length is 13 residues. Trimming shortened V by 4 bases and J by 6 bases, and 14 bases separated the two germline ends. The germline CDR1 and CDR2 sequences are SGHRS and YFSETQ. CDR3 in DNA: TGCGCCAGCAGCCCTGCAGACAGTCGCGAGCAGTACTTC. This gives the protein CASSPADSREQYF.

The chain is built from TRBV9 and TRBJ1-1; D uncertain. The V and J ends lost 4 bases and 4 bases respectively, with 8 bases between them. Germline CDR1 reads SGDLS; CDR2 reads YYNGEE. This CDR3 comprises 12 residues. The CDR3, as DNA: TGTGCCAGCAGCTCAGGCCGCACTGAAGCTTTCTTT. Translation gives CASSSGRTEAFF.

Judged by abundance, this clone is medium-sized. J is TRBJ2-7 and V is TRBV10-3, with a possible D match to TRBD2 (6 bases). The germline gives CDR1 ENHRY, CDR2 SYGVKD. The CDR3 loop spans 15 amino acids. Between the trimmed V and J ends, which lost 6 bases and 7 bases, there was a span of 22 bases. CDR3 sequence reads: CAIRGGLDSRREQYF. Here the CDR3 DNA reads TGTGCCATCAGGGGGGGATTAGACAGCCGGCGGGAGCAGTACTTC.

The chain has TRBV24-1 and TRBJ2-1; D may be TRBD2 (6 bases). Trimming took 1 base from V and 7 from J, leaving 25 bases between them. CDR1 KGHDR and CDR2 SFDVKD come from the germline V gene. This CDR3 contains 19 residues. The CDR3 sequence: CATSDFQKDYLASDNEQFF. The CDR3 coding sequence is TGTGCCACCAGTGATTTCCAAAAGGACTACCTGGCTAGTGATAATGAGCAGTTCTTC.

In its sample, this clone was seen once. The rearrangement joins TRBV28 to TRBJ2-3; TRBD2 matches at 9 bases. The CDR3 has 16 residues. V dropped 7 bases and J dropped 3; count of bases not matched to a gene: 11. Germline values: CDR1 MDHEN, CDR2 SYDVKM. CDR3: CASTVSGSRGTDTQYF. The CDR3 nucleotides read TGTGCCAGCACCGTTAGCGGGAGTAGAGGGACAGATACGCAGTATTTT. The full variable domain, with the rest looked up from reference TRBV28 and TRBJ2-3, is DVKVTQSSRYLVKRTGEKVFLECVQDMDHENMFWYRQDPGLGLRLIYFSYDVKMKEKGDIPEGYSVSREKKERFSLILESASTNQTSMYLCASTVSGSRGTDTQYFGPGTRLTVL.

This rearrangement joins TRBV25-1 to TRBJ1-2; D is uncertain. Germline CDR1 MGHDK, CDR2 SYGVNS. The V gene lost 0 bases and the J gene lost 8 bases, with 7 bases spanning the gap. This CDR3 spans 12 amino acids. The CDR3 sequence: CASSEYESGYTF. CDR3 nucleotides: TGTGCCAGCAGTGAATATGAGAGCGGCTACACCTTC.

The chain is built from TRBV19 and TRBJ2-7; D might be TRBD2 (6 bases). This CDR3 has 14 residues. Trimming shortened V by 5 bases and J by 6 bases, and 17 bases separated the two germline ends. Germline CDR1 LNHDA, CDR2 SQIVND (reference sequence). The CDR3 DNA reads as TGTGCCAGTAGTCTGAGGGGAGGAGCGGTCGAGCAGTACTTC. It specifies CASSLRGGAVEQYF.

This chain links TRBV24-1 with TRBJ2-5; no clear D gene. The germline V and J ends were trimmed by 3 bases and 2 bases, with 12 bases remaining between them. In germline, CDR1 is KGHDR, CDR2 SFDVKD. The CDR3 totals 15 residues. This CDR3 reads CATSDDRVSQETQYF. The CDR3 DNA sequence: TGTGCCACCAGTGATGATCGGGTTTCACAAGAGACCCAGTACTTC.

Only one count was recorded for this clone. The J gene is TRBJ1-6, the V gene TRBV18; 9 positions agree with TRBD1. The CDR3 runs to 15 residues. V dropped 2 bases and J dropped 6; count of bases not matched to a gene: 2. CDR1 KGHSH and CDR2 LQKENI come from the germline V gene. The CDR3 loop is CASSPGDRANSPLHF. The CDR3 DNA reads as TGTGCCAGCTCACCAGGGGACAGGGCTAATTCACCCCTCCACTTT.

The chain uses TRBV7-9 and TRBJ2-7; 11 nucleotides match TRBD1. From germline, CDR1 is SEHNR and CDR2 FQNEAQ (reference sequence). V lost 4 bases, J lost 4 bases, and 3 bases stayed unmatched. The CDR3 is 14 amino acids. This CDR3 is CASSYGTGGYEQYF. The CDR3, as DNA: TGTGCCAGCAGCTACGGGACAGGGGGATACGAGCAGTACTTC.